The clone carrying this T cell receptor beta chain was seen more than once but under ten times. The antigen remains unidentified. The sample belongs to a study of OX40 agonist ivuxolimab in advanced cancers. The length of the CDR3 is 13 residues. Germline CDR1 SGDLS, CDR2 YYNGEE. Trimming shortened V by 4 bases and J by 4 bases, and 9 bases separated the two germline ends. Study-wide results and caveats: CD4+ and CD8+ T cells in blood underwent clonal expansion by week 6 at 0.1 to 3.0 mg/kg.

This table comes from immunoSEQ multiplex PCR, and its TCRdb copy is limited to in-frame clones, with some not included. The profile shows under 75,000 clones, about 89% of them singletons. V and J are TRBV9 and TRBJ1-3; D gene unclear. The specimen was CD4+ or CD8+ T cells sorted from blood, collected in a trial of the OX40 agonist ivuxolimab. This clonotype was sampled from an adult with an advanced solid tumor such as melanoma, head and neck, liver or kidney cancer. The CDR3 coding sequence is TGTGCCAGCAGCCGTAGAGGGGGAAACACCATATATTTT. Protein: CASSRRGGNTIYF.